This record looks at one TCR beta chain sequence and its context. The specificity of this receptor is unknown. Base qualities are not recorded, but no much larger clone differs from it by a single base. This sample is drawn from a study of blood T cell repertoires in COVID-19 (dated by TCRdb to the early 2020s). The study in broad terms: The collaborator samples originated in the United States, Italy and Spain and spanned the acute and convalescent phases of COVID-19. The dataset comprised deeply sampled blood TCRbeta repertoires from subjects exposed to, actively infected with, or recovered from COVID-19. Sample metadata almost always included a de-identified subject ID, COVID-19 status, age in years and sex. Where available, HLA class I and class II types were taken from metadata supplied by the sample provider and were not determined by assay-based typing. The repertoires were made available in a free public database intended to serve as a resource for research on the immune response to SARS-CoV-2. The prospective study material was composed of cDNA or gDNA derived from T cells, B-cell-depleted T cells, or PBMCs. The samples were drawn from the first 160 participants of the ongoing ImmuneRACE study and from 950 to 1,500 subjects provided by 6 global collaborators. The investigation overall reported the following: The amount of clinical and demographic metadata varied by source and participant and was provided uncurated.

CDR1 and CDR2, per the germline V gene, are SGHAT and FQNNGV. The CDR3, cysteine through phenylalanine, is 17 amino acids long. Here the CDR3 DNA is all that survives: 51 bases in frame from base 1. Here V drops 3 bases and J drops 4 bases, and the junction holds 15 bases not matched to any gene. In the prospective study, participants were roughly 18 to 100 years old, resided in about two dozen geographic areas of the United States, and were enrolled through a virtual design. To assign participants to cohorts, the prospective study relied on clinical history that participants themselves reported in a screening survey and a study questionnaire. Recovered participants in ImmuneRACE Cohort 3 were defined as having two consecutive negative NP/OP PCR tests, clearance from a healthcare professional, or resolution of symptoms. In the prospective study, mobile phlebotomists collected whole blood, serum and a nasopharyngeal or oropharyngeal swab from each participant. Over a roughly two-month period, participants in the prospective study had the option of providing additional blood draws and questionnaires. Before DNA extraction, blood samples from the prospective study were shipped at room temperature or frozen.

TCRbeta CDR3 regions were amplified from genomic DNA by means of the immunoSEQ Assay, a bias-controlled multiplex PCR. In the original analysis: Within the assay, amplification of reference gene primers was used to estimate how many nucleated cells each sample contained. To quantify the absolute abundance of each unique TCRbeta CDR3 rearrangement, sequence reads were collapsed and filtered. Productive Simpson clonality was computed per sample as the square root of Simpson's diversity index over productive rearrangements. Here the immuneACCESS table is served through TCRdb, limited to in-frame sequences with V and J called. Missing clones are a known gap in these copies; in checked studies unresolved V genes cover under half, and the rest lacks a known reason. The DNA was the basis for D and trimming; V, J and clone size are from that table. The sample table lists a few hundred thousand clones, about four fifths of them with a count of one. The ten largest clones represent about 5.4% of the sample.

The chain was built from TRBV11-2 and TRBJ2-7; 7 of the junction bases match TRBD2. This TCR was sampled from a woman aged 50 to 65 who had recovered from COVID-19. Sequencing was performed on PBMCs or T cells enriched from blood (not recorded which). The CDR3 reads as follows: CASSFYRDAGVLYEQYF. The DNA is TGTGCCAGCAGCTTCTACCGGGACGCGGGAGTTCTATACGAGCAGTACTTC.